This entry describes one TCR beta chain. The sample comes from a study of shared clonotypes between healthy human individuals. Sequenced by immunoSEQ multiplex PCR; TCRdb stores in-frame clones only, minus some. The sample lists about a million clones, roughly 77% occurring once. J was trimmed by 0 bases and V by 9 bases; bases with no gene match: 3. The CDR3 consists of 14 residues. Germline CDR1 SNHLY, CDR2 FYNNEI. The chain combines TRBV2 with TRBJ2-3; 10 nucleotides match TRBD2. This receptor was obtained from a man younger than 30 in good health. Some clones in this sample may be carry-over from other donors' samples. Material: memory CD4+ T cells from PBMCs. Subset given: CD45RA-negative fraction. Written as DNA, the CDR3 is TGTGCCAGTCAGCGGGGGGGAAGCACAGATACGCAGTATTTT. This codes for CASQRGGSTDTQYF.